This T cell receptor beta chain is drawn from a study of PD-1 blockade in classical Hodgkin lymphoma. Relapses following autologous stem cell transplantation were seen in all patients, with brentuximab vedotin exposure varying. Data came from immunoSEQ multiplex PCR; TCRdb stores just in-frame clones and leaves some out. The sample has 9,500 to 14,000 clones; 70% to 90% are singletons. This clone was detected only a few times. Sequencing used peripheral blood mononuclear cells (PBMCs), obtained at baseline. This TCR was sampled from a human donor with classical Hodgkin lymphoma.

In DNA form, the CDR3 reads TGTGCCAGCAGCTCGACAGCTGCCTTTTGGGGCTACACCTTC. Protein: CASSSTAAFWGYTF. This chain uses TRBV7-2 with TRBJ1-2; D may be TRBD1 (5 bases). The CDR3 extends over 14 amino acids. CDR1 and CDR2 from the germline V gene are SGHTA and FQGNSA. Trimming stripped 4 bases from V and 8 bases from J, with 17 bases between.